This TCR beta chain was captured in a study of beta chain features in type 1 diabetes. Study information: What patients shared with healthy donors was a similar profile of age, gender and cell yields. Overall study results and limits: Researchers caution that PCR might favor shorter templates, equally among patients and controls. Patients with Type 1 diabetes showed moderately but significantly shorter TCRB CDR3s in all four CD4+ subsets.

The V and J ends lost 5 bases and 7 bases respectively, with 15 bases between them. There are 14 residues in the CDR3. In germline, CDR1 is SGHTA, CDR2 FQGNSA. All of the isolated RNA was reverse transcribed, so expressed TCRB transcripts were sequenced. It was found that naive, central memory and regulatory T cell samples averaged around 3.8 million reads. Generated by immunoSEQ multiplex PCR, the TCRdb table keeps only in-frame clones and is missing some. In the table there are hundreds of thousands of clones, approximately 12% of which are singletons. As for this clone: The antigen is undetermined.

Sequences were obtained from naive CD4+ T cells from blood. The TCR sequence derives from a man between 18 and 29 years old in good health. The chain carries TRBV7-2 and TRBJ2-1, with D tentatively TRBD2 (5 bases). The CDR3: CASSNRERRNEQFF. The DNA for the CDR3 is TGTGCCAGCAGCAATAGAGAAAGGAGGAATGAGCAGTTCTTC. The complete variable domain, with remaining parts taken from reference TRBV7-2 and TRBJ2-1, reads GAGVSQSPSNKVTEKGKDVELRCDPISGHTALYWYRQSLGQGLEFLIYFQGNSAPDKSGLPSDRFSAERTGGSVSTLTIQRTQQEDSAVYLCASSNRERRNEQFFGPGTRLTVL.